What follows describes a single TCR beta chain. Its antigen is still unknown. The TCRbeta library was prepared with unique molecular identifiers. TCRdb re-called the PCR reads through MiXCR, storing one row per CDR3 protein. The repertoire consists of a few hundred thousand distinct CDR3 sequences, with over 25% occurring once and the leading ten covering approximately 33%. Losses at the gene ends were 2 bases for V and 2 bases for J; bases not matched to a gene: 5. The CDR3 is 16 amino acids. Germline CDR1 reads DFQATT; CDR2 reads SNEGSKA (reference sequence). These data are taken from a study of T-cell reconstitution after alpha-beta-depleted transplantation in children. Notes on the study in general: One year after transplant, T-cell counts and diversity came mostly from newly produced T cells. Some patients owed their high day-60 TCRbeta diversity to surviving recipient T cells and thymic progenitors. Where alpha-beta T cells came from about two months after transplant was reportedly several hundred expanded graft clones.

The chain combines TRBV20-1 with TRBJ2-2, with TRBD2 matching over 10 bases. This receptor was taken from a boy under two years old with Wiskott-Aldrich syndrome, due to receive a stem cell transplant. Sequences were derived from PBMCs, sampled before TCRalphabeta/CD19-depleted stem cell transplant. This chain's CDR3 is CSARPLAGVNTGELFF. The CDR3 nucleotides read TGCAGTGCTAGACCTCTAGCGGGAGTAAACACCGGGGAGCTGTTTTTT.